Presented here are 17 T cell receptor beta chains from one specimen sequenced in a study of regulatory T cells in long-lasting Graves disease. Time point here: persistent/refractory GD, antithyroid drugs over 5 years with positive TRAb. Preparation of the TCR library used RNA extracted from PBMCs. Researchers made TCR beta libraries by using iRepertoire HTBI primers and running Arm-PCR on CDR3 regions. TCRdb used MiXCR to reprocess the multiplex PCR reads, holding one entry per CDR3 protein. The data contain about 470,000 distinct CDR3 sequences, 20% to 25% of them seen just once; the ten biggest clones take up about 7%. This specimen consisted of peripheral blood mononuclear cells (PBMCs), obtained when the disease was refractory, from a patient treated with antithyroid drugs. Receptors originate from a female donor with Graves disease.

In its sample, this clonotype was seen a few times. This chain uses TRBV27 with TRBJ1-1, with D hard to call. The V end lost 2 bases, the J end lost 0 bases, and 16 bases lay between the germline ends. The CDR3 runs 17 residues. Germline V gives CDR1 MNHEY, CDR2 SMNVEV (reference sequence). The CDR3 DNA sequence: TGTGCCAGCAGTTTAGGGAGAGCTAGGAAACTGAACACTGAAGCTTTCTTT. Its protein product is CASSLGRARKLNTEAFF.

Many counts were recorded for this clonotype. This chain connects TRBV5-1 to TRBJ1-2, with D perhaps TRBD1 (6 bases). In germline, CDR1 is SGHRS, CDR2 YFSETQ. V was clipped by 7 bases and J by 4 bases, with 14 bases between them. This CDR3 region has 13 residues. DNA of the CDR3: TGCGCCAGCGGTTTACAGGGTGCCTATGGCTACACCTTC. Translating gives CASGLQGAYGYTF.

The table lists this clonotype with many counts. The chain has TRBV6-5 and TRBJ2-5; unclear D gene. Germline CDR1 reads MNHEY; CDR2 reads SVGAGI. CDR3 length equals 19 residues. The V end was cut by 0 bases, the J end by 0 bases, with 20 bases between. CDR3 in DNA: TGTGCCAGCAGTTACTCGCCCCAGGACCCCTTAATGTACCAAGAGACCCAGTACTTC. This encodes CASSYSPQDPLMYQETQYF.

This clonotype came up many times. V and J are TRBV3-1 and TRBJ2-7; D is unclear. The CDR3 runs to 12 residues. The germline gives CDR1 LGHDT, CDR2 YNNKEL (reference sequence). The V end was cut by 1 base, the J end by 6 bases, with 7 bases between. CDR3 amino acids: CASSQGAREQYF. CDR3 DNA: TGTGCCAGCAGCCAAGGGGCGCGCGAGCAGTACTTC.

CDR3 in amino acids: CASGFVSGQGRVDTQYF. The CDR3, as DNA: TGTGCTAGTGGTTTCGTGTCGGGACAGGGAAGGGTGGATACGCAGTATTTT. V usage is TRBV12-5 and J usage is TRBJ2-3; 9 nucleotides agree with TRBD1. CDR1 and CDR2 from the germline V gene are LGHNT and FRNRAP. The CDR3 spans 17 residues. Trimming took 3 bases from V and 6 from J; bases not matched to a gene: 13. Looking up the rest from reference TRBV12-5 and TRBJ2-3 gives the full variable domain: DARVTQTPRHKVTEMGQEVTMRCQPILGHNTVFWYRQTMMQGLELLAYFRNRAPLDDSGMPKDRFSAEMPDATLATLKIQPSEPRDSAVYFCASGFVSGQGRVDTQYFGPGTRLTVL.

There are a few counts of this clonotype. The chain recombines TRBV2 with TRBJ1-6; TRBD1 might be the D (5 bases). Germline CDR1 is SNHLY and CDR2 is FYNNEI. V gave up 2 bases and J gave up 3 bases, with 8 bases separating them. This CDR3 has 15 amino acids. CDR3 sequence (DNA): TGTGCCAGCAGTGAACTGGGGGACTATAATTCACCCCTCCACTTT. Residues: CASSELGDYNSPLHF.

This clonotype was counted between two and nine times. The chain recombines TRBV7-9 with TRBJ2-5, with TRBD2 as a possible D gene (5 bases). CDR1 SEHNR and CDR2 FQNEAQ come from the germline V gene (reference sequence). This CDR3 contains 14 residues. V dropped 4 bases and J dropped 6 bases, with 15 bases sitting between them. In nucleotides, the CDR3 is TGTGCCAGCAGCTCGATGAGCGGAACCCAGACCCAGTACTTC. Amino acid sequence: CASSSMSGTQTQYF.

As concerns this clonotype: This may be a read error, as it is one base from a much larger clone. This sequence joins TRBV27 and TRBJ2-7; 11 bases fit TRBD2. J was trimmed by 5 bases and V by 5 bases; bases with no gene match: 11. Germline V gives CDR1 MNHEY, CDR2 SMNVEV (reference sequence). This CDR3 has 16 amino acids. CDR3 bases: TGTGCCAGCAGTATCGGGGGGGGACTAGCGGATCACGAGCAGTACTTC. Protein sequence: CASSIGGGLADHEQYF.

This clonotype occurred many times. The V and J genes are TRBV11-2 and TRBJ2-7, with 7 nucleotides matching TRBD2. After removal of 1 base from V and 5 bases from J, the junction contained 5 bases not matched to a gene. CDR1 is SGHAT and CDR2 is FQNNGV in the germline V gene. CDR3 length: 14 amino acids. The CDR3 nucleotides are TGTGCCAGCAGCTTAGTCGGGGGGAGAGACGAGCAGTACTTC. Translating it yields CASSLVGGRDEQYF.

This chain connects TRBV19 to TRBJ1-1; D might be TRBD1 (5 bases). Germline values: CDR1 LNHDA, CDR2 SQIVND (reference sequence). The CDR3 sequence is 15 residues long. The V gene lost 7 bases and the J gene lost 4 bases, with 19 bases spanning the gap. In DNA form, the CDR3 reads TGTGCCAGTACCCCCGGGGCAGGGTCGGGCACTGAAGCTTTCTTT. Protein: CASTPGAGSGTEAFF. Full variable domain (missing parts from reference TRBV19 and TRBJ1-1): DGGITQSPKYLFRKEGQNVTLSCEQNLNHDAMYWYRQDPGQGLRLIYYSQIVNDFQKGDIAEGYSVSREKKESFPLTVTSAQKNPTAFYLCASTPGAGSGTEAFFGQGTRLTVV.

This clonotype was seen once. The J gene is TRBJ2-3, the V gene TRBV19; a weak D match, TRBD2 (6 bases). Germline loops: CDR1 LNHDA, CDR2 SQIVND (reference sequence). This CDR3 is built from 14 residues. Trimming removed 9 bases at V and 0 bases at J, with 13 bases between. Here the CDR3 reads CASAPSGSTDTQYF. The CDR3 DNA is TGTGCCAGCGCTCCCAGCGGGAGCACAGATACGCAGTATTTT.

The sample holds many counts of this clonotype. CDR3 nucleotide sequence: TGTGCCAGCAGCCAAGTGCTGGGGGAGGAGACCCAGTACTTC. This encodes CASSQVLGEETQYF. V gene TRBV3-1 combines with J gene TRBJ2-5; possibly TRBD1 or TRBD2 for D (5 bases each). Trimming stripped 1 base from V and 5 bases from J, with 11 bases between. Germline CDR1 is LGHDT and CDR2 is YNNKEL (reference sequence). The CDR3 is 14 residues long.

This clonotype was detected many times. The rearrangement uses TRBV2 and TRBJ2-5; possible D gene TRBD2, 7 bases. Germline loops: CDR1 SNHLY, CDR2 FYNNEI. V was clipped by 2 bases and J by 4 bases, with 14 bases between them. The CDR3 length is 15 residues. Here the CDR3 DNA reads TGTGCCAGCAGTGAATTTAGGGGGGGTCGAGAGACCCAGTACTTC. Its translation: CASSEFRGGRETQYF.

The rearrangement links TRBV27 to TRBJ2-7; perhaps TRBD2 as D (5 bases). Germline-derived CDR1 and CDR2 are MNHEY and SMNVEV (reference sequence). The V gene lost 0 bases and the J gene lost 1 base, with 7 bases spanning the gap. This CDR3 has 14 amino acids. The CDR3 DNA sequence: TGTGCCAGCAGTTTATCAAGGGAGTCCTACGAGCAGTACTTC. Protein: CASSLSRESYEQYF.

The chain employs TRBV30 and TRBJ2-3, with D possibly being TRBD1 or TRBD2 (6 bases each). The germline V and J ends were trimmed by 0 bases and 9 bases, with 13 bases remaining between them. The CDR3 spans 13 residues. Germline V gene data show CDR1 as GTSNPN and CDR2 as SVGIG (reference sequence). CDR3 bases: TGTGCCTGGAGTGTAGGGGGGATTGAGACGCAGTATTTT. Protein sequence: CAWSVGGIETQYF.

A few counts support this clonotype. J is TRBJ1-6 and V is TRBV20-1; D perhaps matches TRBD1 (6 bases). The V gene's germline CDR1 is DFQATT and CDR2 SNEGSKA (reference sequence). The CDR3 has 13 residues. The V end was cut by 3 bases, the J end by 9 bases, with 12 bases between. CDR3 coding DNA: TGCAGTGCTAGGGGGGCGCCCGGTTCACCCCTCCACTTT. It translates to CSARGAPGSPLHF.

This clonotype has at least ten counts. The chain recombines TRBV15 with TRBJ2-5, with 11 bases identical to TRBD2. This CDR3 has 16 amino acids. The V and J ends lost 5 bases and 5 bases, in that order; junction bases with no gene match: 10. Germline values: CDR1 LNHNV, CDR2 YYDKDF (reference sequence). This chain's CDR3 is CATSGGTSGIRETQYF. Written as DNA, the CDR3 is TGTGCCACCAGCGGGGGGACTAGCGGAATCCGGGAGACCCAGTACTTC. Based on the CDR3 plus reference TRBV15 and TRBJ2-5, the full variable domain is DAMVIQNPRYQVTQFGKPVTLSCSQTLNHNVMYWYQQKSSQAPKLLFHYYDKDFNNEADTPDNFQSRRPNTSFCFLDIRSPGLGDTAMYLCATSGGTSGIRETQYFGPGTRLLVL.